Presented here are 25 T cell receptor beta chains from one specimen sequenced in a study of PD-1 blockade in classical Hodgkin lymphoma. Profiled with immunoSEQ multiplex PCR; TCRdb holds only in-frame clones, not every one. Among tens of thousands of clones, 80% to 90% were seen once, and the ten largest hold 14% to 15%. Each patient experienced a relapse that followed autologous stem cell transplantation, and brentuximab vedotin exposure varied. The sequenced sample was peripheral blood mononuclear cells (PBMCs), obtained at baseline. The receptor source for this set is a human donor with classical Hodgkin lymphoma.

The chain links TRBV2 to TRBJ2-3; no definite D call. The CDR3 has 14 residues. The V and J ends lost 2 bases and 3 bases respectively, with 9 bases between them. CDR1 SNHLY and CDR2 FYNNEI come from the germline V gene. CDR3 in amino acids: CASSEQRRTDTQYF. The CDR3 DNA reads as TGTGCCAGCAGTGAACAGCGTCGGACAGATACGCAGTATTTT.

The V and J genes are TRBV27 and TRBJ2-3; D not resolved. From germline, CDR1 is MNHEY and CDR2 SMNVEV (reference sequence). This CDR3 contains 13 residues. Trimming took 3 bases from V and 2 from J, leaving 6 bases between them. CDR3 bases: TGTGCCAGCAGTTTTACGGTCACAGATACGCAGTATTTT. Its translation is CASSFTVTDTQYF.

The chain has TRBV19 and TRBJ1-2, with D unresolved. Between the trimmed V and J ends, which lost 5 bases and 8 bases, there was a span of 18 bases. The CDR3 totals 14 residues. Germline V gene sequence: CDR1 LNHDA, CDR2 SQIVND (reference sequence). The CDR3 DNA reads TGTGCCAGTAGTCCCCCGGCTTTTAAGGGAGGCTACACCTTC. It is translated as CASSPPAFKGGYTF. The full variable domain, its missing parts supplied by reference TRBV19 and TRBJ1-2, is DGGITQSPKYLFRKEGQNVTLSCEQNLNHDAMYWYRQDPGQGLRLIYYSQIVNDFQKGDIAEGYSVSREKKESFPLTVTSAQKNPTAFYLCASSPPAFKGGYTFGSGTRLTVV.

V usage is TRBV6-5 and J usage is TRBJ1-5; 8 bases line up with TRBD1. With 2 bases clipped from V and 6 bases from J, the junction kept 6 bases outside the gene matches. CDR1 and CDR2 from the germline V gene are MNHEY and SVGAGI. The length of the CDR3 is 15 residues. CDR3 region: CASSYGQGVGQPQHF. The CDR3 region has the DNA TGTGCCAGCAGTTACGGACAGGGCGTCGGTCAGCCCCAGCATTTT.

This chain joins TRBV30 and TRBJ2-7, with no clear D. Germline lookup yields CDR1 GTSNPN and CDR2 SVGIG (reference sequence). V lost 5 bases, J lost 2 bases, and 10 bases lay in between. This CDR3 has 12 amino acids. The DNA of the CDR3 is TGTGCCTGGGGCCCGCTCCCCTACGAGCAGTACTTC. As protein: CAWGPLPYEQYF.

CDR3 protein: CASSLGGGSGEKLFF. The CDR3 nucleotides are TGTGCCAGCAGCTTAGGAGGGGGCAGCGGCGAAAAACTGTTTTTT. This chain uses TRBV7-9 with TRBJ1-4; TRBD1 matches 7 bases. The CDR3 spans 15 residues. V dropped 1 base and J dropped 8; count of bases not matched to a gene: 7. Per germline, CDR1 SEHNR and CDR2 FQNEAQ (reference sequence).

The chain carries TRBV27 and TRBJ1-1; D unresolved. Trimming removed 2 bases from V and 8 bases from J, with 6 bases in between. Germline V CDR1 and CDR2: MNHEY, SMNVEV (reference sequence). CDR3 size: 11 residues. CDR3 amino acids: CASSLGGEAFF. Here the CDR3 DNA reads TGTGCCAGCAGTTTAGGAGGAGAAGCTTTCTTT.

This chain connects TRBV5-1 to TRBJ2-3; the D gene is possibly TRBD1 (5 bases). Germline CDR1 reads SGHRS; CDR2 reads YFSETQ. The CDR3 length is 14 residues. Trimming left V 0 bases short and J 4 bases short, with 9 bases between. The CDR3 region is CASSLEGFPDTQYF. As DNA, the CDR3 is TGCGCCAGCAGCTTGGAGGGGTTCCCAGATACGCAGTATTTT.

The DNA of the CDR3 is TGCAGCGCCGGGGACAGGGGTGTCAACGAGCAGTACTTC. Residues: CSAGDRGVNEQYF. The V gene is TRBV29-1, the J gene TRBJ2-7, with 10 bases matching TRBD1. CDR1 is SQVTM, CDR2 ANQGSEA, per germline. Trimming took 7 bases from V and 5 from J; bases not matched to a gene: 8. CDR3 size: 13 residues.

This chain joins TRBV29-1 and TRBJ2-3, with D perhaps given as TRBD1 or TRBD2 (5 bases each). The germline V gene encodes CDR1 SQVTM and CDR2 ANQGSEA. V was cut by 1 base and J by 4 bases, with 12 bases left in between. CDR3 length: 14 residues. CDR3 in amino acids: CSVEGGSGSDTQYF. DNA of the CDR3: TGCAGCGTTGAAGGAGGGTCAGGGTCAGATACGCAGTATTTT.

The V gene is TRBV10-3, the J gene TRBJ2-2, with 9 bases aligning to TRBD1. The germline gives CDR1 ENHRY, CDR2 SYGVKD. The junction had 17 bases not matched to a gene; V was cut back by 3 bases and J by 3 bases. The CDR3 length is 20 residues. The DNA of the CDR3 is TGTGCCATCAGTGACTATATCGGGACAGGGAGAACTCTAGACACCGGGGAGCTGTTTTTT. Translated, it gives CAISDYIGTGRTLDTGELFF.

The rearrangement links TRBV7-9 to TRBJ1-1; D is uncertain. V was clipped by 6 bases and J by 1 base, with 6 bases between them. This CDR3 comprises 12 residues. Germline-derived CDR1 and CDR2 are SEHNR and FQNEAQ (reference sequence). The CDR3 DNA sequence: TGTGCCAGCAGTCCTCAGAACACTGAAGCTTTCTTT. This encodes CASSPQNTEAFF.

The V and J genes are TRBV5-6 and TRBJ1-2; TRBD1 matches at 7 bases. V trimming: 5 bases; J trimming: 10 bases; junction bases outside the gene matches: 8. CDR1 is SGHDT, CDR2 YYEEEE, per germline. The CDR3 spans 12 residues. The CDR3 DNA is TGTGCCAGCAGTATAGACAGGGTTGACTACACCTTC. This encodes CASSIDRVDYTF.

The chain combines TRBV7-9 with TRBJ2-3; 8 bases line up with TRBD1. CDR1 is SEHNR, CDR2 FQNEAQ, per germline (reference sequence). There are 15 residues in the CDR3. V lost 5 bases to trimming and J lost 5 bases; unmatched junction nucleotides: 9. CDR3 in DNA: TGTGCCAGCAGCCCTGAGGGACAGGCAAGAGATACGCAGTATTTT. As protein: CASSPEGQARDTQYF.

The chain combines TRBV6-6 with TRBJ1-3, with D tentatively TRBD1 (5 bases). Germline V gene sequence: CDR1 MNHNY, CDR2 SVGAGI (reference sequence). The CDR3 is made up of 15 amino acids. V was trimmed by 0 bases and J by 2 bases, leaving 8 bases between them. CDR3 nucleotide sequence: TGTGCCAGCAGTTACTCGGCAGGGACTGGAAACACCATATATTTT. Amino acids: CASSYSAGTGNTIYF.

The gene calls are TRBV19 and TRBJ1-5, with 7 positions matching TRBD1. J lost 5 bases, V lost 3 bases, and 4 bases had no gene match. CDR3 length equals 14 residues. Germline V lookup: CDR1 LNHDA, CDR2 SQIVND (reference sequence). The CDR3 is CASSMGTDDQPQHF. In nucleotides, the CDR3 is TGTGCCAGTAGTATGGGGACAGATGATCAGCCCCAGCATTTT.

The rearrangement links TRBV18 to TRBJ2-7; D may be TRBD1 (8 bases). Germline lookup yields CDR1 KGHSH and CDR2 LQKENI. CDR3 size: 20 residues. V lost 2 bases, J lost 3 bases, and 29 bases lay in between. The CDR3 loop is CASSPREGQETIMNYYEQYF. The CDR3 bases are TGTGCCAGCTCACCAAGGGAGGGACAGGAGACTATTATGAACTACTACGAGCAGTACTTC.

The rearrangement joins TRBV9 to TRBJ2-3; D might be TRBD2 (5 bases). With 3 bases removed from V and 3 bases from J, the gap between germline ends came to 17 bases. Germline-derived CDR1 and CDR2 are SGDLS and YYNGEE. The CDR3 consists of 16 residues. The CDR3 nucleotides read TGTGCCAGCAGCGAAGAGACGGGGTGGTGGACAGATACGCAGTATTTT. This sequence encodes CASSEETGWWTDTQYF.

This chain links TRBV9 with TRBJ2-3, with D unclear. The CDR3 runs 16 residues. Trimming took off 4 bases at V and 0 bases at J, with 15 bases between the two ends. In germline, CDR1 is SGDLS, CDR2 YYNGEE. The CDR3, as DNA: TGTGCCAGCAGCCCCAAAACGGGCCCTAGCACAGATACGCAGTATTTT. It translates to CASSPKTGPSTDTQYF.

The gene calls are TRBV30 and TRBJ2-5; D is perhaps TRBD1 (5 bases). This CDR3 has 13 residues. V gave up 6 bases and J gave up 1 base, with 12 bases separating them. Germline V lookup: CDR1 GTSNPN, CDR2 SVGIG (reference sequence). This CDR3 reads CACSGHLQETQYF. Here the CDR3 DNA reads TGTGCCTGTTCAGGACACCTCCAAGAGACCCAGTACTTC.

This chain uses TRBV19 with TRBJ1-1, with D unresolved. The germline V and J ends were trimmed by 3 bases and 0 bases, with 20 bases remaining between them. Germline CDR1 reads LNHDA; CDR2 reads SQIVND (reference sequence). The CDR3 totals 18 residues. The CDR3 sequence: CASSIGRTFGLMNTEAFF. The CDR3 coding sequence is TGTGCCAGTAGTATCGGTCGAACTTTTGGGCTTATGAACACTGAAGCTTTCTTT. Full variable domain (outside the CDR3, taken from reference TRBV19 and TRBJ1-1): DGGITQSPKYLFRKEGQNVTLSCEQNLNHDAMYWYRQDPGQGLRLIYYSQIVNDFQKGDIAEGYSVSREKKESFPLTVTSAQKNPTAFYLCASSIGRTFGLMNTEAFFGQGTRLTVV.

The rearrangement links TRBV6-1 to TRBJ2-5, with 11 bases identical to TRBD2. Losses at the gene ends were 2 bases for V and 2 bases for J; bases not matched to a gene: 1. This CDR3 contains 15 residues. CDR1 and CDR2 (germline): MNHNS, SASEGT. CDR3 loop: CASSELAGGQETQYF. CDR3 in DNA: TGTGCCAGCAGTGAACTAGCGGGGGGTCAAGAGACCCAGTACTTC.

This sequence joins TRBV19 and TRBJ1-6, with TRBD1 matching over 7 bases. V was clipped by 6 bases and J by 6 bases; unmatched bases: 5. Looked up from germline, CDR1 is LNHDA and CDR2 is SQIVND (reference sequence). The CDR3 runs 14 residues. The CDR3 DNA follows: TGTGCCAGTAGGATGACAGGGAGTAATTCACCCCTCCACTTT. Translated: CASRMTGSNSPLHF.

The V and J genes are TRBV7-8 and TRBJ2-3; the match to TRBD2 covers 9 bases. CDR3 length: 17 residues. The junction had 7 bases not matched to a gene; V was cut back by 1 base and J by 2 bases. The V gene's germline CDR1 is SGHVS and CDR2 FQNEAQ. This CDR3 is CASSLGASGVITDTQYF. CDR3 bases: TGTGCCAGCAGCTTAGGAGCTAGCGGGGTCATCACAGATACGCAGTATTTT.

The chain employs TRBV6-5 and TRBJ1-6; 10 bases line up with TRBD1. Germline trimming cut 6 bases from V and 8 bases from J; bases unmatched to any gene: 7. Germline V gene data show CDR1 as MNHEY and CDR2 as SVGAGI. The CDR3 sequence is 15 residues long. The DNA of the CDR3 is TGTGCCAGCAGGATTCCCGGGACAGGGGATTCACCCCTCCACTTT. Translated: CASRIPGTGDSPLHF.